This TCR beta chain came from a study of CD8 T cells in Susac syndrome. Per the germline V gene, CDR1 is SGDLS and CDR2 is YYNGEE. Trimming at V came to 0 bases and at J to 0 bases, leaving 11 bases not matched to a gene. The CDR3 loop spans 18 amino acids. Reverse transcription of roughly 0.5 to 1 ug RNA was performed with random hexamers. With immunoSEQ multiplex PCR, TCR beta CDR3 was amplified across 54 Vbeta and 13 Jbeta. MiXCR was run by TCRdb on the immunoSEQ multiplex PCR reads, yielding one entry per CDR3 protein. The sample has some 150,000 distinct CDR3 sequences; less than 97% are singletons. Negative isolation yielded CD8+ and CD4+ T cells; FACS enriched TEMRA cells.

V gene TRBV9 combines with J gene TRBJ1-2, with 7 positions matching TRBD1. Sequencing was done on a sample of CD8+ T cells from PBMCs. The sequence came from a human donor with multiple sclerosis. Here the CDR3 reads CASSVDMAGGDSNYGYTF. The CDR3 DNA is TGTGCCAGCAGCGTAGATATGGCAGGGGGAGATTCTAACTATGGCTACACCTTC. The full variable domain, rest sourced from reference TRBV9 and TRBJ1-2, is DSGVTQTPKHLITATGQRVTLRCSPRSGDLSVYWYQQSLDQGLQFLIQYYNGEERAKGNILERFSAQQFPDLHSELNLSSLELGDSALYFCASSVDMAGGDSNYGYTFGSGTRLTVV.